What follows describes a single T cell receptor (beta chain). Its antigen is not identified. The protocol was immunoSEQ multiplex PCR, while the TCRdb copy is restricted to in-frame clones and leaves out a portion. The data contain about 20,000 clones, 80% to 90% of them singletons. CFSE-labeled sorted T cells met regulatory or mature dendritic cells for 4 to 6 days. These data are taken from a study of regulatory dendritic cells for organ transplantation. The source is a human donor in good health. Sequencing was performed on naive CD4+ T cells from blood cultured with regulatory dendritic cells. Noted subset: CD45RA+ naive T cells.

CDR3 nucleotide sequence: TGTGCCAGCAGCGCTTCTAGCGGTTACTACGAGCAGTACTTC. This codes for CASSASSGYYEQYF. V usage is TRBV11-2 and J usage is TRBJ2-7; 7 positions agree with TRBD2. Unmatched junction bases numbered 7, after V lost 5 bases and J lost 3 bases. This CDR3 comprises 14 residues. Germline CDR1 SGHAT, CDR2 FQNNGV.